What follows are 2 T cell receptor beta chains derived from one specimen sequenced in a study of beta chain features in type 1 diabetes. Findings of the study overall: All four CD4+ subsets from Type 1 diabetes patients carried moderately but significantly shorter TCRB CDR3s.

As every portion of the isolated RNA was reverse transcribed, the sequencing read expressed TCRB transcripts. This table comes from immunoSEQ multiplex PCR, and its TCRdb copy is limited to in-frame clones, with some not included. The sample shows tens of thousands of clones, about 50% of them seen only once. These receptors are not linked to any known antigen. The sample consisted of stem cell memory CD4+ T cells from blood. The receptor set was obtained from a man aged 18 to 30 with type 1 diabetes.

This chain links TRBV6-1 with TRBJ1-5, with unresolved D. Between the trimmed V and J ends, which lost 3 bases and 3 bases, there was a span of 9 bases. The germline V gene has CDR1 MNHNS and CDR2 SASEGT. CDR3 length: 14 amino acids. Here the CDR3 reads CASSETGANQPQHF. As DNA, the CDR3 is TGTGCCAGCAGTGAGACGGGAGCCAATCAGCCCCAGCATTTT.

This clone was seen only a few times. The V call is TRBV11-3, the J call TRBJ2-5; 8 bases are shared with TRBD2. The CDR3 length is 15 residues. Per the germline V gene, CDR1 is SGHNT and CDR2 is YENEEA. Losses at the gene ends were 5 bases for V and 1 base for J; bases not matched to a gene: 6. As DNA, the CDR3 is TGTGCCAGCAGCCGAGGACTAGCCGGCCAAGAGACCCAGTACTTC. Translating gives CASSRGLAGQETQYF.